The following is a TCR beta chain sequence with its context. The antigen remains undetermined. Healthy Caucasians provided all donations. This specimen comes from a study of identical twins. Study outcomes and limitations: Within cord blood, abundant beta clonotypes carried fewer insertions, but memory repertoires showed no such trend.

cDNA carried unique molecular identifiers, and a universal primer site was added by template switching. TCRdb ran MiXCR on the 5' RACE reads and lists one entry per CDR3 protein. The sample shows 1.5 million to 2 million distinct CDR3 sequences, roughly a third of them seen only once. This CDR3 region has 15 residues. CDR1 and CDR2 from the germline V gene are ENHRY and SYGVKD. V lost 5 bases and J lost 2, with 14 bases in between. Sequenced material: cord blood. The chain links TRBV10-3 to TRBJ2-3; TRBD2 might be the D (7 bases). The sequence derives from a newborn girl in good health. The CDR3 nucleotides are TGTGCCATCAGTCCAGGGAGGGGGGACACAGATACGCAGTATTTT. Encoded protein: CAISPGRGDTDTQYF.